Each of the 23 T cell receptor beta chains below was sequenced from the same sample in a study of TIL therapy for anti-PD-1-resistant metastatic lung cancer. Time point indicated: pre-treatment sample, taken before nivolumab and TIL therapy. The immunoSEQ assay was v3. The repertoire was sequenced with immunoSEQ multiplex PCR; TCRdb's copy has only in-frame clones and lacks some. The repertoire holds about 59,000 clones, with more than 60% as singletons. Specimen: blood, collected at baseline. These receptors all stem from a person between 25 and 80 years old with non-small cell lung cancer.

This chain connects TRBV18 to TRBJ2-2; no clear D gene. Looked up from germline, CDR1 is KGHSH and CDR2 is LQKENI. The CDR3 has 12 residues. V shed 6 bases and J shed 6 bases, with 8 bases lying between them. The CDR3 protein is CASSPIPGELFF. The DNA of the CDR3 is TGTGCCAGCTCCCCCATTCCCGGGGAGCTGTTTTTT.

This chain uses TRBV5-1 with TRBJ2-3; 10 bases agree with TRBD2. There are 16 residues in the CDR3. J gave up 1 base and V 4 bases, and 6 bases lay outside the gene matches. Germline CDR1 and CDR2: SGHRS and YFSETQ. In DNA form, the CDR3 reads TGCGCCAGCAGCCCCGGTCTAGCGGGGGGCACAGATACGCAGTATTTT. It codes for CASSPGLAGGTDTQYF.

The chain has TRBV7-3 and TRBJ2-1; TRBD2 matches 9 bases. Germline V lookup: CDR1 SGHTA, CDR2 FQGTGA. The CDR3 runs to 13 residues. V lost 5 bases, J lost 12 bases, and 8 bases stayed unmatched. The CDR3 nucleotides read TGTGCCAGCAGCGAGGGACTAGCTTTCAGGCAGTTCTTC. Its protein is CASSEGLAFRQFF.

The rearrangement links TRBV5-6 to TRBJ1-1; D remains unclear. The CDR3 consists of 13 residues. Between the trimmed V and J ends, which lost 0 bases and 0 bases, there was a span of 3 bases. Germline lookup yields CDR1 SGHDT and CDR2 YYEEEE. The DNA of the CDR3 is TGTGCCAGCAGCTTGGAAGTGAACACTGAAGCTTTCTTT. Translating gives CASSLEVNTEAFF.

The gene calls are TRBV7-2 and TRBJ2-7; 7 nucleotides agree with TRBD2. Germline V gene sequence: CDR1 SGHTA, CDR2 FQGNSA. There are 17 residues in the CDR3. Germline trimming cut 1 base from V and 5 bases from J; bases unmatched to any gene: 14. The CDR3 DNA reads TGTGCCAGCAGCTTAGTTAGTACCGGGGCGGGAGCAAACGAGCAGTACTTC. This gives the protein CASSLVSTGAGANEQYF. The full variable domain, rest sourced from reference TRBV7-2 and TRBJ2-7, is GAGVSQSPSNKVTEKGKDVELRCDPISGHTALYWYRQSLGQGLEFLIYFQGNSAPDKSGLPSDRFSAERTGGSVSTLTIQRTQQEDSAVYLCASSLVSTGAGANEQYFGPGTRLTVT.

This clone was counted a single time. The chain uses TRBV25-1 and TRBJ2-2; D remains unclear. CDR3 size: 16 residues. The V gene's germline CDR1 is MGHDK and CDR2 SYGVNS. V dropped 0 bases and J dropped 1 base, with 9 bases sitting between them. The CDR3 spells CASSEYGRRNTGELFF. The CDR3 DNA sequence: TGTGCCAGCAGTGAATATGGAAGGAGGAACACCGGGGAGCTGTTTTTT.

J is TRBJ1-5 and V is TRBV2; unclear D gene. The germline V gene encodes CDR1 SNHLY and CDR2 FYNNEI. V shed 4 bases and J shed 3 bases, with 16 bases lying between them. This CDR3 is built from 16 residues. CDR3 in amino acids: CASSGWENVNNQPQHF. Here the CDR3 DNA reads TGTGCCAGCAGTGGGTGGGAAAACGTGAACAATCAGCCCCAGCATTTT.

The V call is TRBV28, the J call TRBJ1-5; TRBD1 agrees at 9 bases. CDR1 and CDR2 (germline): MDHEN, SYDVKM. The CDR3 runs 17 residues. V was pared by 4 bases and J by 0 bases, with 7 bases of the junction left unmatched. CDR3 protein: CASSYQPGQGSNQPQHF. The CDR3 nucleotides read TGTGCCAGCAGTTACCAACCGGGACAGGGTAGCAATCAGCCCCAGCATTTT.

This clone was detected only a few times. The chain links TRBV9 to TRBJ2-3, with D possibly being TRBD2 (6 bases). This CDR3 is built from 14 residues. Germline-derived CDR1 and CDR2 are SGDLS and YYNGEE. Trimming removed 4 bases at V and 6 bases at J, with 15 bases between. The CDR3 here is CASSLGLSEDTQYF. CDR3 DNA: TGTGCCAGCAGCCTGGGACTTTCTGAGGATACGCAGTATTTT. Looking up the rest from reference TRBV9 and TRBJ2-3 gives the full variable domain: DSGVTQTPKHLITATGQRVTLRCSPRSGDLSVYWYQQSLDQGLQFLIQYYNGEERAKGNILERFSAQQFPDLHSELNLSSLELGDSALYFCASSLGLSEDTQYFGPGTRLTVL.

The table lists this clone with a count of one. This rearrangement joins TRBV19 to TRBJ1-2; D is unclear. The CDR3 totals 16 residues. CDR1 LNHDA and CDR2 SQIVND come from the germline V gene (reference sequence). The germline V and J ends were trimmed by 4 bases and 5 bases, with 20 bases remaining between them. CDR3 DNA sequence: TGTGCCAGTAGTACCCCACGGTCCGGATTCAATTATGGCTACACCTTC. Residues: CASSTPRSGFNYGYTF.

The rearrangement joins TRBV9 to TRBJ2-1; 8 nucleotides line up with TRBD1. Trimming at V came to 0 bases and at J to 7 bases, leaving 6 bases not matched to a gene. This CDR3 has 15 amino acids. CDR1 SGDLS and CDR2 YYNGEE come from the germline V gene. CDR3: CASSVAPDRVNEQFF. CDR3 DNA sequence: TGTGCCAGCAGCGTAGCCCCGGACAGGGTGAATGAGCAGTTCTTC.

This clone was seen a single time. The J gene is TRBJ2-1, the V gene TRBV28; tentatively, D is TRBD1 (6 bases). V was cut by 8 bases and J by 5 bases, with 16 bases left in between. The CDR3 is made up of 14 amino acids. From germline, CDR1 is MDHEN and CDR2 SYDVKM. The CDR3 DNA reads TGTGCCAGCCGACTCCTGGACAGCGACAATGAGCAGTTCTTC. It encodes CASRLLDSDNEQFF.

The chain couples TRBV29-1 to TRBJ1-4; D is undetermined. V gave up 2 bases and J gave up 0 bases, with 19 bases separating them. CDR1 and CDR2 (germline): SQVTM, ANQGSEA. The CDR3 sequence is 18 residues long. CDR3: CSVESLIISQATNEKLFF. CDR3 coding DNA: TGCAGCGTTGAATCCCTTATCATTAGTCAGGCAACTAATGAAAAACTGTTTTTT.

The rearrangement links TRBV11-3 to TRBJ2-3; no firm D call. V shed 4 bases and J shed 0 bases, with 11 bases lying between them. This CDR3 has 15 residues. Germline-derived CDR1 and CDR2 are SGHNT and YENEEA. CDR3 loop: CASSSRTTSTDTQYF. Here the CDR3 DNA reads TGTGCCAGCAGCTCTAGAACAACTAGCACAGATACGCAGTATTTT.

This CDR3 is CATAGGTYNEQFF. In DNA form, the CDR3 reads TGTGCCACCGCGGGGGGAACCTACAATGAGCAGTTCTTC. The chain combines TRBV15 with TRBJ2-1, with 8 bases that match TRBD2. The CDR3 totals 13 residues. Germline V gene lookup returns CDR1 LNHNV and CDR2 YYDKDF (reference sequence). Trimming cost V 8 bases and J 2 bases; bases outside gene matches: 2.

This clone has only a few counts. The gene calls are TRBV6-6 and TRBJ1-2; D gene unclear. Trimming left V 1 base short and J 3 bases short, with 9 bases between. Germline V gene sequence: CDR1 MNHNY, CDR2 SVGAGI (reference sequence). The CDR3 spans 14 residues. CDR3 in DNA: TGTGCCAGCAGTTACTTCGGGCAGGACTATGGCTACACCTTC. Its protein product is CASSYFGQDYGYTF.

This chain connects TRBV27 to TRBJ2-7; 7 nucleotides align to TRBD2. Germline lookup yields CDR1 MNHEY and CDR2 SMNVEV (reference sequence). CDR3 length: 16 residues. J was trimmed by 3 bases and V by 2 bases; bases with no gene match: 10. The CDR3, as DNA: TGTGCCAGCAGTTTACTCGTCCTCGGGGGGATCTACGAGCAGTACTTC. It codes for CASSLLVLGGIYEQYF.

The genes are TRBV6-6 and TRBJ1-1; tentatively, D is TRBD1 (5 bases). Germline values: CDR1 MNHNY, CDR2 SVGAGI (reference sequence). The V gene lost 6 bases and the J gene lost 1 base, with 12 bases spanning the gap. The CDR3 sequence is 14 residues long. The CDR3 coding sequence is TGTGCCAGCAGGGGGGAGTGGCAGAACACTGAAGCTTTCTTT. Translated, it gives CASRGEWQNTEAFF.

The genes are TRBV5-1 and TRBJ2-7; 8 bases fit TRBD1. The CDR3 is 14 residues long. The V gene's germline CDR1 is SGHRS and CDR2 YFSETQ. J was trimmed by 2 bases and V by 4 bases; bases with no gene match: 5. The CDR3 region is CASSGQGMAYEQYF. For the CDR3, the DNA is TGCGCCAGCAGCGGACAGGGAATGGCCTACGAGCAGTACTTC.

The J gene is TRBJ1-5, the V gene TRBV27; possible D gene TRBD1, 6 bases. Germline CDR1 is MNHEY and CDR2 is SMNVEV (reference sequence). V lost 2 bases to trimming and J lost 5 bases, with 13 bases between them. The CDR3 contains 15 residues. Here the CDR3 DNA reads TGTGCCAGCAGTTTAGGGACACGTAGAGATCAGCCCCAGCATTTT. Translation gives CASSLGTRRDQPQHF.

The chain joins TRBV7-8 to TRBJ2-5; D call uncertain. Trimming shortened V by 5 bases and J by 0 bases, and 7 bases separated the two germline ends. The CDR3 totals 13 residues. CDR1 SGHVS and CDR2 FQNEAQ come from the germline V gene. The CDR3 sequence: CASSTWDQETQYF. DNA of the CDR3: TGTGCCAGCAGCACTTGGGACCAAGAGACCCAGTACTTC.

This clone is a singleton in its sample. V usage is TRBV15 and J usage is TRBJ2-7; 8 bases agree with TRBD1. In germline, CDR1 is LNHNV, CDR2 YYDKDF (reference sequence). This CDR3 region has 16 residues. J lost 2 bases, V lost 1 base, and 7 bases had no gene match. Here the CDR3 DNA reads TGTGCCACCAGCAGAGGGAGGCACAGGGGGGCCTACGAGCAGTACTTC. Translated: CATSRGRHRGAYEQYF.

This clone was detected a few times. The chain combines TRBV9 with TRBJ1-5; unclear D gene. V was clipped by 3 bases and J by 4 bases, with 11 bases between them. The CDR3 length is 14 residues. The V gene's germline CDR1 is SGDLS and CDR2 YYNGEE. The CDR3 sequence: CASSASGNNQPQHF. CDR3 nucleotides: TGTGCCAGCAGCGCGTCGGGGAATAATCAGCCCCAGCATTTT.